This T cell receptor (beta chain) came from a study of T cell repertoires in cytomegalovirus infection. A single record per CDR3 protein comes from TCRdb applying MiXCR to the reads. The sample includes 400,000 or so distinct CDR3 sequences, around 18% of them seen just once. Trimming at V came to 7 bases and at J to 4 bases, leaving 12 bases not matched to a gene. The CDR3 extends over 14 amino acids. Germline V CDR1 and CDR2: SQVTM, ANQGSEA. The sample holds a few counts of this clonotype. Sequenced: PBMCs. The V gene is TRBV29-1, the J gene TRBJ2-7; TRBD1 aligns across 8 bases. The sequence was collected from a human donor in good health (CMV status not recorded). Some clones in this sample may be carry-over from other donors' samples. The CDR3 here is CSAQKRQGAYEQYF. CDR3 in DNA: TGCAGCGCCCAGAAGCGGCAGGGGGCGTACGAGCAGTACTTC.